These T cell receptor beta chains were read from a single sample in a study of T cells in Graves' hyperthyroidism and ophthalmopathy. From the multiplex PCR reads, TCRdb called clonotypes with MiXCR, one entry per CDR3 protein. The sample gives a few hundred thousand distinct CDR3 sequences, 15% of which show up once; about 31% is in the top ten. Sequenced input: blood. The source is a young woman with Graves' hyperthyroidism. Each CDR3 is given with its conserved first and last residue. The order of the fields is V gene, D gene, J gene, CDR3 protein. The D gene is left open where the match is weak.

V: TRBV20-1; D: TRBD2; J: TRBJ2-1; CDR3: CSAVLLAGGLNEQFF
V: TRBV7-9; D: NA; J: TRBJ2-7; CDR3: CAGSFTQLSYEQYF
V: TRBV10-3; D: TRBD1; J: TRBJ1-6; CDR3: CAIRRQGAGSPLHF
V: TRBV3-1; D: TRBD2; J: TRBJ2-7; CDR3: CASSPGLAVTYEQYF
V: TRBV7-9; D: NA; J: TRBJ2-2; CDR3: CASSGFESRNTGELFF
V: TRBV6-1; D: NA; J: TRBJ1-1; CDR3: CASSSWMNTEAFF
V: TRBV2; D: NA; J: TRBJ1-5; CDR3: CASSGVLSNQPQHF
V: TRBV20-1; D: TRBD2; J: TRBJ2-3; CDR3: CSVLGASGREYAGAQYF
V: TRBV20-1; D: NA; J: TRBJ2-4; CDR3: CSGWVALLAKNIQYF
V: TRBV10-3; D: TRBD1; J: TRBJ2-7; CDR3: CAISESKGQGRDEQYF
V: TRBV24-1; D: NA; J: TRBJ2-1; CDR3: CATSDTSSYNEQFF
V: TRBV6-1; D: NA; J: TRBJ1-5; CDR3: CATNKYTSNQPQHF
V: TRBV11-2; D: TRBD1; J: TRBJ2-7; CDR3: CASSFGRGRDEQYF
V: TRBV12-3/TRBV12-4; D: NA; J: TRBJ1-1; CDR3: CASSLWGATEAFF
V: TRBV20-1; D: NA; J: TRBJ1-6; CDR3: CSLRTAINSPLHF
V: TRBV9; D: NA; J: TRBJ2-1; CDR3: CASADSSSYNEQFF
V: TRBV20-1; D: TRBD1; J: TRBJ1-1; CDR3: CSAPPGQWNTEAFF
V: TRBV27; D: NA; J: TRBJ2-2; CDR3: CASSLYPDQPGELFF
V: TRBV28; D: TRBD1; J: TRBJ1-2; CDR3: CASSSTGGANYGYTF
V: TRBV7-9; D: NA; J: TRBJ1-3; CDR3: CASSFGEGTSGNTIYF
V: TRBV7-9; D: NA; J: TRBJ1-2; CDR3: CAAGVDYGYTF
V: TRBV28; D: NA; J: TRBJ2-1; CDR3: CASTPRRRPNEQFF
V: TRBV19; D: TRBD2; J: TRBJ2-7; CDR3: CASTSTGGTYEQYF
V: TRBV28; D: NA; J: TRBJ2-4; CDR3: CASSLSGLGDIQYF
V: TRBV24-1; D: TRBD1; J: TRBJ2-1; CDR3: CATSDPSGTEKDEQFF
V: TRBV11-2; D: NA; J: TRBJ2-7; CDR3: CASSSWTATYEQYF